This T cell receptor beta chain was captured by sequencing in a study of T-cell reconstitution after alpha-beta-depleted transplantation in children. Study results and limitations: Surviving recipient T cells and thymic progenitors underlay high day-60 TCRbeta diversity in some patients. Two months or so post-transplant, alpha-beta T cells reportedly derived from several hundred expanded graft clones. By one year post-transplant, T-cell counts and diversity largely arose from T cells that were newly produced.

Molecular barcoding with unique molecular identifiers was used for the TCRbeta library. TCRdb re-derived calls from the PCR reads in MiXCR, one entry per CDR3 protein. The table lists approximately 240,000 distinct CDR3 sequences, under 13% of them singletons. Many counts were recorded for this clonotype. Its specificity is not known. Per germline, CDR1 MNHNS and CDR2 SASEGT. Trimming removed 5 bases at V and 4 bases at J, with 16 bases between. This CDR3 is built from 15 residues. V and J are TRBV6-1 and TRBJ2-3, with a tentative D call TRBD2 (5 bases). The source of this sequence is a child younger than two with acute myeloid leukemia, due to receive a stem cell transplant. This material consisted of PBMCs, taken before TCRalphabeta/CD19-depleted stem cell transplant. CDR3 in amino acids: CASSPLVGGSDTQYF. The CDR3 coding sequence is TGTGCCAGCAGTCCACTAGTCGGAGGCTCAGATACGCAGTATTTT.